The 10 T cell receptor beta chains presented below share a single source sample, sequenced in a study of blood T cell repertoires in COVID-19 (dated by TCRdb to 2018 to 2020). Receptors were amplified or captured by the immunoSEQ multiplex PCR assay. TCRdb took this table from immuneACCESS and kept in-frame rearrangements with V and J called. Such tables lack part of the clones; where checked against another copy, unresolved V genes explain under half of the gap, and the rest is unexplained. In all, the sample holds about 200,000 clones, and approximately 91% of those were seen once. The ten most abundant clones make up roughly 19% of the sample. The sequenced sample consisted of peripheral blood. The receptor set was obtained from a man aged 45-65 years with COVID-19, enrolled during active disease.

This chain uses TRBV5-1 with TRBJ1-1; D call uncertain. Trimming cost V 3 bases and J 12 bases, with 15 bases left between them. Looked up from germline, CDR1 is SGHRS and CDR2 is YFSETQ. The CDR3 totals 12 residues. This chain's CDR3 is CASSYLPGDSFF. CDR3 in DNA: TGCGCCAGCAGCTACCTACCCGGAGATTCTTTCTTT.

The gene calls are TRBV19 and TRBJ1-6; maybe TRBD1 (6 bases). Germline V CDR1 and CDR2: LNHDA, SQIVND (reference sequence). Trimming left V 5 bases short and J 3 bases short, with 14 bases between. The CDR3 is 16 residues long. CDR3 coding DNA: TGTGCCAGTAGTCCCAATCGACAGGACTATAATTCACCCCTCCACTTT. Its protein product is CASSPNRQDYNSPLHF.

The chain uses TRBV29-1 and TRBJ2-3, with 7 bases identical to TRBD2. CDR1 is SQVTM and CDR2 is ANQGSEA in the germline V gene. CDR3 size: 18 residues. Trimming cost V 2 bases and J 0 bases; bases outside gene matches: 14. CDR3 protein: CSVEKRLAVPLSTDTQYF. The CDR3 region has the DNA TGCAGCGTTGAAAAAAGGCTAGCGGTTCCCCTTAGCACAGATACGCAGTATTTT.

This clone has a single count. The CDR3 here is CASSLALGGRADTQYF. The CDR3 coding sequence is TGTGCCAGCAGCCTAGCTCTGGGCGGGCGGGCAGATACGCAGTATTTT. The rearrangement joins TRBV7-3 to TRBJ2-3, with D possibly matching TRBD2 (5 bases). The length of the CDR3 is 16 residues. Germline CDR1 is SGHTA and CDR2 is FQGTGA. V gave up 5 bases and J gave up 4 bases, with 19 bases separating them.

The chain couples TRBV18 to TRBJ2-2; 12 bases agree with TRBD2. This CDR3 is 16 amino acids long. From germline, CDR1 is KGHSH and CDR2 LQKENI. Trimming at V came to 5 bases and at J to 3 bases, leaving 4 bases not matched to a gene. The CDR3 reads CASSSASGRDTGELFF. DNA for the CDR3: TGTGCCAGCTCATCGGCTAGCGGGAGGGACACCGGGGAGCTGTTTTTT.

The chain recombines TRBV25-1 with TRBJ2-2; unclear D gene. Germline loops: CDR1 MGHDK, CDR2 SYGVNS. The V end lost 3 bases, the J end lost 8 bases, and 4 bases lay between the germline ends. The CDR3 length is 11 residues. The CDR3 is CASSDRGELFF. DNA of the CDR3: TGTGCCAGCAGTGATCGGGGGGAGCTGTTTTTT.

The chain couples TRBV4-2 to TRBJ2-3; 7 nucleotides line up with TRBD2. The J segment lost 3 bases and the V segment lost 0 bases, leaving 9 bases of the junction unmatched. The V gene's germline CDR1 is LGHNA and CDR2 YNFKEQ. The CDR3 has 17 amino acids. CDR3: CASSQDPLAAQTDTQYF. DNA for the CDR3: TGTGCCAGCAGCCAAGATCCCCTAGCGGCCCAAACAGATACGCAGTATTTT.

This clone has ten or more counts. This sequence joins TRBV10-1 and TRBJ2-3; 10 bases map to TRBD1. Germline trimming cut 6 bases from V and 2 bases from J; bases unmatched to any gene: 5. The CDR3 sequence is 15 residues long. In germline, CDR1 is WNHNN, CDR2 SYGVQD (reference sequence). The CDR3 DNA reads as TGCGCCAGCAGCCCCGGGACAGGGGACACAGATACGCAGTATTTT. Residues: CASSPGTGDTDTQYF.

The chain combines TRBV6-5 with TRBJ2-7, with TRBD1 matching 10 bases. The ends lost 8 bases at V and 3 bases at J; junction bases unmatched: 4. Per the germline V gene, CDR1 is MNHEY and CDR2 is SVGAGI. The CDR3 is 13 residues long. CDR3 in amino acids: CASSGTGVYEQYF. CDR3 in DNA: TGTGCCAGCTCCGGGACAGGGGTCTACGAGCAGTACTTC.

This clone has only a few counts. This chain links TRBV27 with TRBJ2-3, with D possibly TRBD1 on 5 matching bases. The CDR3 is 15 residues long. V shed 0 bases and J shed 0 bases, with 7 bases lying between them. Per the germline V gene, CDR1 is MNHEY and CDR2 is SMNVEV (reference sequence). The chain's CDR3 is CASSLSGVSTDTQYF. For the CDR3, the DNA is TGTGCCAGCAGTTTATCAGGGGTTAGCACAGATACGCAGTATTTT.